This TCR beta chain is from a study of response to subunit inactivated influenza vaccine. Overall study findings and caveats: That few new T cells are recruited by each seasonal influenza vaccination was the authors' suggestion.

MiXCR was run by TCRdb on the RT-PCR reads, yielding one entry per CDR3 protein. The data show fewer than 750,000 distinct CDR3 sequences, 11% to 15% seen once. Notes on this clonotype: Its antigen is still unknown.

CDR1 SGHTA and CDR2 FQGTGA come from the germline V gene. The CDR3 consists of 15 residues. V dropped 5 bases and J dropped 8; count of bases not matched to a gene: 6. V usage is TRBV7-3 and J usage is TRBJ2-1, with 13 nucleotides matching TRBD2. The input for sequencing was PBMCs from blood, taken 11 to 12 days after vaccination. This TCR came from a man in his forties or fifties who received an inactivated influenza vaccine. The DNA of the CDR3 is TGTGCCAGCAGCCGCGGACTAGCGGGAGTCGATGAGCAGTTCTTC. Translating gives CASSRGLAGVDEQFF.